The clone carrying this T cell receptor beta chain was found once. All donors were Caucasian adults living in Nashville, Tennessee. Assay: immunoSEQ multiplex PCR; the TCRdb copy retains only in-frame clones and omits some. The table shows over a million clones, with around 75% occurring only once. The data stem from a study of shared clonotypes between healthy human individuals. Study-wide background: Per-donor plates numbered three CD4 naive, three CD4 memory, two CD8 naive and one CD8 memory.

The sequenced sample was memory CD4+ T cells sorted from blood. Subset noted: CD45RA-negative fraction. This receptor was taken from a man aged 18 to 30 in good health.

CDR3 amino acids: CASSVSGGRMGTGELFF. CDR3 coding DNA: TGTGCCAGCAGCGTGAGCGGGGGGCGCATGGGCACCGGGGAGCTGTTTTTT. The chain couples TRBV9 to TRBJ2-2; 9 positions agree with TRBD2. There are 17 residues in the CDR3. Germline-derived CDR1 and CDR2 are SGDLS and YYNGEE. The V segment lost 2 bases and the J segment 4 bases; nucleotides outside the gene matches: 9.